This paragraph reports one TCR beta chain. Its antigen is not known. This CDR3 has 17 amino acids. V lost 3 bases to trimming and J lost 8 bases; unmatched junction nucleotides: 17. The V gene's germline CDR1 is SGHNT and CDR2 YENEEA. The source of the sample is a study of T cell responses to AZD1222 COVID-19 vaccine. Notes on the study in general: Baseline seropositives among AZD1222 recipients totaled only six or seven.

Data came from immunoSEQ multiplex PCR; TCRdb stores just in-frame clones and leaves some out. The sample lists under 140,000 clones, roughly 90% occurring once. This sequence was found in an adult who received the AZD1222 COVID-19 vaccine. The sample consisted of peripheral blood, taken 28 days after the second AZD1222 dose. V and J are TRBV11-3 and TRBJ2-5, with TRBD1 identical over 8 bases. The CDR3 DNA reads TGTGCCAGCAGCTTCTTCTCTTCCCAGGGGGCCGGGGAAACCCAGTACTTC. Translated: CASSFFSSQGAGETQYF.